The clone carrying this T cell receptor (beta chain) came up many times. Amplification of TCR beta CDR3 regions used RNA transcripts. RT-PCR in the first round used HTBI primers; a second-round multiplex PCR followed. Each CDR3 protein is one row after TCRdb ran MiXCR on the multiplex PCR reads. The table includes hundreds of thousands of distinct CDR3 sequences, over 20% detected once. Clinical symptoms, serum thyroxine, TRAb, thyroid ultrasound and orbital computed tomography determined diagnosis. The ends were cut back, 0 bases at V and 0 bases at J, with 5 bases in the middle. Per germline, CDR1 ENHRY and CDR2 SYGVKD. There are 14 residues in the CDR3. The record originates from a study of Graves' ophthalmopathy and Graves' hyperthyroidism.

Source material: peripheral blood. The clonotype originates from a woman between 18 and 29 years old with stable Graves' hyperthyroidism. This chain uses TRBV10-3 with TRBJ1-1; possible D gene TRBD1, 5 bases. In DNA form, the CDR3 reads TGTGCCATCAGTGAGTCGACAGTGAACACTGAAGCTTTCTTT. This codes for CAISESTVNTEAFF.